The 22 T cell receptor beta chains presented below share a single source sample, sequenced in a study of blood T cell repertoires in COVID-19. Repertoires were generated with immunoSEQ multiplex PCR, while TCRdb's copy carries only in-frame clones and drops some. Of 70,000 to 90,000 clones listed, approximately 79% were seen once; the top ten hold around 11%. Material: peripheral blood. The receptors derive from a man in his 70s with acute or convalescent COVID-19.

The chain combines TRBV28 with TRBJ1-5, with D perhaps matching TRBD1 (6 bases). V lost 6 bases and J lost 2, with 11 bases in between. Germline loops: CDR1 MDHEN, CDR2 SYDVKM. This CDR3 is built from 14 residues. The CDR3 sequence: CASRGGGGNQPQHF. CDR3 DNA: TGTGCCAGCAGAGGGGGAGGGGGCAATCAGCCCCAGCATTTT.

The chain links TRBV7-9 to TRBJ1-2; D is possibly TRBD1 (6 bases). The germline V and J ends were trimmed by 5 bases and 8 bases, with 12 bases remaining between them. The germline V gene has CDR1 SEHNR and CDR2 FQNEAQ (reference sequence). CDR3 length equals 12 residues. DNA for the CDR3: TGTGCCAGCAGCCCAGGGGTTCCCGGCTACACCTTC. This encodes CASSPGVPGYTF.

The rearrangement links TRBV4-1 to TRBJ2-3; TRBD1 agrees at 12 bases. The length of the CDR3 is 17 residues. Trimming took 4 bases from V and 6 from J; bases not matched to a gene: 11. Germline assignment: CDR1 MGHRA and CDR2 YSYEKL. The CDR3 region has the DNA TGCGCCAGCAGCCGTCTTCCCGGGACAGGGGGCAGGGATACGCAGTATTTT. Translated, it gives CASSRLPGTGGRDTQYF.

The chain joins TRBV29-1 to TRBJ1-1; D unresolved. Germline V gene sequence: CDR1 SQVTM, CDR2 ANQGSEA. The V gene lost 5 bases and the J gene lost 2 bases, with 6 bases spanning the gap. CDR3 length equals 11 residues. The CDR3 nucleotides read TGCAGCGTTCTAACCAACACTGAAGCTTTCTTT. Its protein is CSVLTNTEAFF.

The chain recombines TRBV29-1 with TRBJ2-1, with a possible D match to TRBD1 (5 bases). V was shortened by 1 base and J by 6 bases, with 13 bases between the two germline ends. This CDR3 contains 14 residues. Per germline, CDR1 SQVTM and CDR2 ANQGSEA. The CDR3 reads CSVEAGQGGNEQFF. DNA of the CDR3: TGCAGCGTTGAAGCGGGCCAGGGTGGCAATGAGCAGTTCTTC.

The rearrangement links TRBV7-8 to TRBJ1-5, with a tentative D call TRBD1 (5 bases). V dropped 1 base and J dropped 0 bases, with 13 bases sitting between them. Germline V gene sequence: CDR1 SGHVS, CDR2 FQNEAQ. The CDR3 extends over 17 amino acids. CDR3 sequence: CASSLGGRFFSNQPQHF. DNA of the CDR3: TGTGCCAGCAGCTTAGGGGGGAGGTTTTTTAGCAATCAGCCCCAGCATTTT.

The genes are TRBV4-1 and TRBJ2-3, with 7 bases identical to TRBD1. The CDR3 loop spans 17 amino acids. Germline loops: CDR1 MGHRA, CDR2 YSYEKL. The V and J ends lost 0 bases and 3 bases, in that order; junction bases with no gene match: 9. The CDR3 DNA reads TGCGCCAGCAGCCAAGAGGCAACAGGGGCTGGTACAGATACGCAGTATTTT. It yields the protein CASSQEATGAGTDTQYF.

The chain has TRBV28 and TRBJ1-1, with a weak D call TRBD1 (6 bases). Trimming removed 5 bases from V and 6 bases from J, with 13 bases in between. The CDR3 covers 13 residues. Germline-derived CDR1 and CDR2 are MDHEN and SYDVKM. The CDR3 region has the DNA TGTGCCAGCAGTAGCCGGGACAAGGCTGAAGCTTTCTTT. It translates to CASSSRDKAEAFF.

V usage is TRBV23-1 and J usage is TRBJ1-2, with D hard to call. TRBV23-1 is treated as an ORF (open reading frame) with a function not yet certain. The CDR3 totals 14 residues. V was cut by 5 bases and J by 8 bases, with 18 bases left in between. The CDR3 DNA follows: TGCGCCAGCAGTTATAGTCGAGGGCTTCGGGGCTACACCTTC. Protein: CASSYSRGLRGYTF.

This chain uses TRBV10-3 with TRBJ1-1, with a weak D call TRBD1 (6 bases). This CDR3 has 15 residues. Between the trimmed V and J ends, which lost 2 bases and 6 bases, there was a span of 16 bases. The V gene's germline CDR1 is ENHRY and CDR2 SYGVKD. CDR3 loop: CAISEGVGARAEAFF. CDR3 nucleotide sequence: TGTGCCATCAGTGAGGGGGTGGGGGCCCGAGCTGAAGCTTTCTTT.

This rearrangement joins TRBV11-2 to TRBJ2-1; TRBD2 agrees at 8 bases. V dropped 5 bases and J dropped 2; count of bases not matched to a gene: 5. This CDR3 spans 15 amino acids. The germline V gene has CDR1 SGHAT and CDR2 FQNNGV. CDR3 amino acids: CASSPTSGPYNEQFF. DNA for the CDR3: TGTGCCAGCAGCCCTACTAGCGGTCCCTACAATGAGCAGTTCTTC.

J is TRBJ2-5 and V is TRBV24-1; D is perhaps TRBD2 (6 bases). CDR3 length: 15 amino acids. Deletions cut 2 bases from V and 1 base from J, with 10 bases between. Germline V gene data show CDR1 as KGHDR and CDR2 as SFDVKD. CDR3 nucleotide sequence: TGTGCCACCAGTGATTGGGAAGCGGGCCAAGAGACCCAGTACTTC. This gives the protein CATSDWEAGQETQYF.

This clone was seen more than once but under ten times. V is TRBV29-1 and J is TRBJ2-2, with 8 bases matching TRBD1. The CDR3 totals 13 residues. V shed 5 bases and J 7 bases; nucleotides not matched to a gene: 6. The germline CDR1 and CDR2 sequences are SQVTM and ANQGSEA. CDR3 sequence reads: CSVRTGTVGELFF. The DNA for the CDR3 is TGCAGCGTTCGGACAGGGACGGTCGGGGAGCTGTTTTTT.

The CDR3 bases are TGCGCCAGCAGTGGCGGTGGGGAGCAGTTCTTC. It codes for CASSGGGEQFF. The rearrangement uses TRBV10-1 and TRBJ2-1; no reliable D call. Trimming removed 4 bases at V and 10 bases at J, with 8 bases between. Germline loops: CDR1 WNHNN, CDR2 SYGVQD (reference sequence). This CDR3 region has 11 residues.

V gene TRBV6-1 combines with J gene TRBJ2-2; D not resolved. The V end lost 2 bases, the J end lost 2 bases, and 9 bases lay between the germline ends. Germline CDR1 reads MNHNS; CDR2 reads SASEGT. The CDR3 loop spans 15 amino acids. CDR3 sequence: CASSELRHNTGELFF. CDR3 bases: TGTGCCAGCAGTGAATTGCGGCACAACACCGGGGAGCTGTTTTTT.

This clone was counted between two and nine times. This chain joins TRBV19 and TRBJ2-1; D is undetermined. The CDR3 spans 16 residues. CDR1 LNHDA and CDR2 SQIVND come from the germline V gene (reference sequence). The V and J ends lost 5 bases and 2 bases respectively, with 16 bases between them. The CDR3 loop reads CASSSIIKAPYNEQFF. The CDR3 region has the DNA TGTGCCAGTAGTTCGATCATAAAAGCTCCCTACAATGAGCAGTTCTTC.

CDR3 amino acids: CAPLQGESDTQYF. The CDR3 nucleotides read TGTGCCCCTCTGCAGGGGGAGTCAGATACGCAGTATTTT. This chain connects TRBV21-1 to TRBJ2-3; TRBD1, the table's D call, was not compared with the DNA. TRBV21-1 is shown as a pseudogene. The CDR3 extends over 13 amino acids.

The chain is built from TRBV4-1 and TRBJ1-4; 7 nucleotides agree with TRBD1. The junction had 7 bases not matched to a gene; V was cut back by 3 bases and J by 6 bases. This CDR3 is 15 amino acids long. Germline lookup yields CDR1 MGHRA and CDR2 YSYEKL. CDR3 protein: CASSHLDRADEKLFF. In nucleotides, the CDR3 is TGCGCCAGCAGCCACCTTGACAGGGCGGATGAAAAACTGTTTTTT.

As DNA, the CDR3 is TGTGCCAGCAGTTTACAGGGGGGTTGGAATGAGCAGTTCTTC. It specifies CASSLQGGWNEQFF. V and J are TRBV6-5 and TRBJ2-1, with TRBD1 matching over 8 bases. The J segment lost 7 bases and the V segment lost 4 bases, leaving 6 bases of the junction unmatched. The V gene's germline CDR1 is MNHEY and CDR2 SVGAGI. This CDR3 is 14 amino acids long.

The chain employs TRBV6-5 and TRBJ1-3; TRBD1 agrees at 8 bases. This CDR3 contains 16 residues. J gave up 2 bases and V 0 bases, and 3 bases lay outside the gene matches. Germline CDR1 is MNHEY and CDR2 is SVGAGI. The CDR3 coding sequence is TGTGCCAGCAGTTACTCGGACAGGGCGGCTGGAAACACCATATATTTT. It codes for CASSYSDRAAGNTIYF.

This chain links TRBV6-5 with TRBJ1-6; no definite D call. Germline lookup yields CDR1 MNHEY and CDR2 SVGAGI. V lost 0 bases, J lost 2 bases, and 8 bases lay in between. CDR3 length equals 16 residues. This CDR3 is CASSYSNSAYNSPLHF. Written as DNA, the CDR3 is TGTGCCAGCAGTTACTCGAATAGCGCCTATAATTCACCCCTCCACTTT.

The chain is built from TRBV25-1 and TRBJ2-6; the D gene is possibly TRBD1 (5 bases). The CDR3 length is 17 residues. Germline V gene lookup returns CDR1 MGHDK and CDR2 SYGVNS. Between the trimmed V and J ends, which lost 2 bases and 4 bases, there was a span of 15 bases. CDR3 sequence reads: CASSEPLQGPGANVLTF. CDR3 in DNA: TGTGCCAGCAGTGAACCCCTCCAGGGTCCCGGGGCCAACGTCCTGACTTTC.